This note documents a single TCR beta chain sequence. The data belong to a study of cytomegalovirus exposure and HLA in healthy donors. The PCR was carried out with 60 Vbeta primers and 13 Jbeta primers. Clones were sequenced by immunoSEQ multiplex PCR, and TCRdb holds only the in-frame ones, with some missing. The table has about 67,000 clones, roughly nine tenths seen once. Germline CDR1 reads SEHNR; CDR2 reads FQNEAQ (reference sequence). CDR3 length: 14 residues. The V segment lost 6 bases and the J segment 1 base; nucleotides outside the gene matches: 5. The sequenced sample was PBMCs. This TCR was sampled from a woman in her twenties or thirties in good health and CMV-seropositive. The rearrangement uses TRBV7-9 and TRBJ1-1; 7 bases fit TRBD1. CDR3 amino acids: CASSGYRGNTEAFF. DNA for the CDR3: TGTGCCAGCAGTGGATACAGGGGGAACACTGAAGCTTTCTTT.